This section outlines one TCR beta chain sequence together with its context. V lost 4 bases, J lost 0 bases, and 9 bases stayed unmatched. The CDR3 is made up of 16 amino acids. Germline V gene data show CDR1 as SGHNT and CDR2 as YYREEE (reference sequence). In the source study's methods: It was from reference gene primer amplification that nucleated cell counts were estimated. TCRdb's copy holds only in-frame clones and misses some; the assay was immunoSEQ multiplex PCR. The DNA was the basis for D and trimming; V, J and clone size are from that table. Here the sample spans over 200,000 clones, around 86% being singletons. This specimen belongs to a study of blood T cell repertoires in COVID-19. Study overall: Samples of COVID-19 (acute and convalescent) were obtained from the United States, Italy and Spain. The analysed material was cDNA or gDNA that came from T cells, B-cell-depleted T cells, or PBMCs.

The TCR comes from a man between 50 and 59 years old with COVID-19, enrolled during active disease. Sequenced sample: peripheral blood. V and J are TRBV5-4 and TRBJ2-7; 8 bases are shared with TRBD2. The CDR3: CASSRTLAGPSYEQYF. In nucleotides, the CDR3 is TGTGCCAGCAGCCGGACCCTAGCGGGCCCCTCCTACGAGCAGTACTTC.